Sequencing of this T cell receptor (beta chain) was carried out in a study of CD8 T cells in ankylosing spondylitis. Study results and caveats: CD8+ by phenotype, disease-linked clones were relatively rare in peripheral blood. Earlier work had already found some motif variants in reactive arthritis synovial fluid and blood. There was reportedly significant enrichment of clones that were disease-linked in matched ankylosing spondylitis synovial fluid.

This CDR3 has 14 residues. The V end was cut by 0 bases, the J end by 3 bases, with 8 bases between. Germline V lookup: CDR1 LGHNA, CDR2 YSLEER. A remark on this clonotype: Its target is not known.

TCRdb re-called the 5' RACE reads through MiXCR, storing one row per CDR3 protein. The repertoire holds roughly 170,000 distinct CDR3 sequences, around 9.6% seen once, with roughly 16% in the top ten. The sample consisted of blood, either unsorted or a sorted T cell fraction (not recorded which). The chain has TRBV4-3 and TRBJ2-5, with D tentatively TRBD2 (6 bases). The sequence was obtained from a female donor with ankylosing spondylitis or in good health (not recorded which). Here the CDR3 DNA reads TGCGCCAGCAGCCAAGACCGGGGGAAAGAGACCCAGTACTTC. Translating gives CASSQDRGKETQYF.